Below are 25 T cell receptor beta chains sequenced from a single sample in a study of blood T cell repertoires in COVID-19. The table came from immunoSEQ multiplex PCR; TCRdb's copy has only in-frame clones and leaves some out. The sample yields some 33,000 clones, more than 80% seen once. Sequenced sample: peripheral blood. These receptors originate from a human donor in a cohort sampled during active COVID-19.

The genes are TRBV18 and TRBJ2-3; a possible D gene is TRBD2 (6 bases). Looked up from germline, CDR1 is KGHSH and CDR2 is LQKENI. V lost 2 bases, J lost 0 bases, and 12 bases lay in between. This CDR3 comprises 16 residues. The CDR3 spells CASSPRRDSSTDTQYF. The CDR3 DNA reads as TGTGCCAGCTCACCAAGGCGGGACTCTAGCACAGATACGCAGTATTTT.

The chain is built from TRBV19 and TRBJ2-5; the D gene is possibly TRBD1 (5 bases). CDR3 length: 12 amino acids. Germline V lookup: CDR1 LNHDA, CDR2 SQIVND (reference sequence). V shed 5 bases and J shed 4 bases, with 8 bases lying between them. CDR3 loop: CASSVQGETQYF. In nucleotides, the CDR3 is TGTGCCAGTAGTGTCCAGGGAGAGACCCAGTACTTC. Drawing the rest from reference TRBV19 and TRBJ2-5, the complete variable domain is DGGITQSPKYLFRKEGQNVTLSCEQNLNHDAMYWYRQDPGQGLRLIYYSQIVNDFQKGDIAEGYSVSREKKESFPLTVTSAQKNPTAFYLCASSVQGETQYFGPGTRLLVL.

V gene TRBV29-1 combines with J gene TRBJ2-3, with 9 bases fitting TRBD1. With V trimmed by 5 bases and J by 2 bases, 8 bases remained unmatched. Per the germline V gene, CDR1 is SQVTM and CDR2 is ANQGSEA. This CDR3 is built from 15 residues. The CDR3 nucleotides read TGCAGCGTTTCGAGGACAGGGGACTCCACAGATACGCAGTATTTT. Its translation: CSVSRTGDSTDTQYF.

The gene calls are TRBV6-2 or TRBV6-3 and TRBJ2-5, with a weak D call TRBD2 (5 bases). V was trimmed by 0 bases and J by 5 bases, leaving 22 bases between them. CDR3 length: 18 residues. Germline V gene lookup returns CDR1 MNHEY and CDR2 SVGEGT. The CDR3: CASSYSLWQEEARETQYF. The DNA of the CDR3 is TGTGCCAGCAGTTACTCTCTTTGGCAAGAGGAGGCTCGGGAGACCCAGTACTTC.

The chain uses TRBV6-5 and TRBJ1-2; no firm D call. The CDR3 has 15 amino acids. CDR1 MNHEY and CDR2 SVGAGI come from the germline V gene. V gave up 7 bases and J gave up 4 bases, with 19 bases separating them. CDR3 nucleotides: TGTGCCAGCATCCCCGGGAAGGTGCGGGGCTATGGCTACACCTTC. Encoded protein: CASIPGKVRGYGYTF.

This rearrangement joins TRBV30 to TRBJ2-5; D is possibly TRBD2 (5 bases). V dropped 2 bases and J dropped 5 bases, with 18 bases sitting between them. Per germline, CDR1 GTSNPN and CDR2 SVGIG (reference sequence). The CDR3 is 15 amino acids. The CDR3 DNA is TGTGCCTGGAGTCCATACGTTGCCCCGGGGGAGACCCAGTACTTC. The encoded protein is CAWSPYVAPGETQYF. Filled out from reference TRBV30 and TRBJ2-5, the complete variable domain reads SQTIHQWPATLVQPVGSPLSLECTVEGTSNPNLYWYRQAAGRGLQLLFYSVGIGQISSEVPQNLSASRPQDRQFILSSKKLLLSDSGFYLCAWSPYVAPGETQYFGPGTRLLVL.

The chain links TRBV7-8 to TRBJ2-1; possibly TRBD1 for D (5 bases). The CDR3 has 13 residues. V shed 0 bases and J shed 12 bases, with 12 bases lying between them. Germline V gives CDR1 SGHVS, CDR2 FQNEAQ. The chain's CDR3 is CASSLAITGMQFF. In DNA, the CDR3 is TGTGCCAGCAGCTTAGCCATAACAGGCATGCAGTTCTTC.

The rearrangement joins TRBV4-1 to TRBJ2-1; D might be TRBD2 (5 bases). Germline values: CDR1 MGHRA, CDR2 YSYEKL. This CDR3 is built from 14 residues. Deletions cut 4 bases from V and 8 bases from J, with 15 bases between. Here the CDR3 DNA reads TGCGCCAGCAGCCGCGGACTGCTTGTCGATGAGCAGTTCTTC. Translated, it gives CASSRGLLVDEQFF.

The chain has TRBV28 and TRBJ1-2, with 12 bases matching TRBD1. V lost 11 bases, J lost 3 bases, and 13 bases stayed unmatched. Germline loops: CDR1 MDHEN, CDR2 SYDVKM. The CDR3 sequence is 16 residues long. Written as DNA, the CDR3 is TGTGCCGCCCTGGGACAGGGGGCCAGTGCGGACTATGGCTACACCTTC. This translates into CAALGQGASADYGYTF.

The chain joins TRBV24-1 to TRBJ2-1, with 8 bases identical to TRBD1. CDR1 KGHDR and CDR2 SFDVKD come from the germline V gene. The ends lost 2 bases at V and 6 bases at J; junction bases unmatched: 14. The CDR3 is 18 residues long. CDR3 protein: CATSDSPLRTGQVNEQFF. As DNA, the CDR3 is TGTGCCACCAGTGATTCACCCCTTCGGACAGGGCAGGTCAATGAGCAGTTCTTC.

In DNA form, the CDR3 reads TGTGCCAGCAGTGGACAGGTGAGGAATGAGCAGTTCTTC. Amino acid sequence: CASSGQVRNEQFF. The chain uses TRBV12-3 or TRBV12-4 and TRBJ2-1, with 7 bases identical to TRBD1. This CDR3 has 13 amino acids. After removal of 5 bases from V and 7 bases from J, the junction contained 5 bases not matched to a gene.

The V gene is TRBV18, the J gene TRBJ2-3; TRBD1 aligns across 7 bases. This CDR3 is built from 15 residues. Germline CDR1 and CDR2: KGHSH and LQKENI. V was pared by 3 bases and J by 0 bases, with 3 bases of the junction left unmatched. The CDR3 DNA is TGTGCCAGCTCACCGGGACAGCTTAGCACAGATACGCAGTATTTT. It yields the protein CASSPGQLSTDTQYF.

This clone has a single count. This rearrangement joins TRBV5-4 to TRBJ2-1, with D possibly being TRBD1 (5 bases). Germline CDR1 is SGHNT and CDR2 is YYREEE (reference sequence). V dropped 5 bases and J dropped 8 bases, with 14 bases sitting between them. The CDR3 runs to 13 residues. CDR3 DNA sequence: TGTGCCAGCAGGTATCAGGGAACTGATGAGCAGTTCTTC. This sequence encodes CASRYQGTDEQFF.

The CDR3 region is CASRSEGVAGELFF. The CDR3 DNA is TGTGCCAGCAGATCCGAGGGGGTGGCCGGGGAGCTGTTTTTT. V usage is TRBV7-9 and J usage is TRBJ2-2, with D perhaps matching TRBD1 (6 bases). Trimming pared 6 bases from V and 6 bases from J, leaving 14 bases between. The CDR3 is made up of 14 amino acids. Germline V gene sequence: CDR1 SEHNR, CDR2 FQNEAQ (reference sequence).

In its sample, this clone was seen a few times. This chain uses TRBV9 with TRBJ1-5, with no clear D. The CDR3 covers 13 residues. The V gene lost 3 bases and the J gene lost 8 bases, with 12 bases spanning the gap. Germline values: CDR1 SGDLS, CDR2 YYNGEE. The CDR3 loop reads CASSATLGEPQHF. CDR3 DNA sequence: TGTGCCAGCAGCGCGACACTCGGGGAGCCCCAGCATTTT.

The rearrangement joins TRBV28 to TRBJ1-5; D may be TRBD1 (5 bases). Germline V lookup: CDR1 MDHEN, CDR2 SYDVKM. The CDR3 runs to 13 residues. The ends were cut back, 6 bases at V and 3 bases at J, with 9 bases in the middle. CDR3 sequence reads: CASRTVLNQPQHF. DNA for the CDR3: TGTGCCAGCAGGACAGTGCTCAATCAGCCCCAGCATTTT.

The chain links TRBV18 to TRBJ2-1, with a possible D match to TRBD1 (6 bases). The CDR3 extends over 20 amino acids. V was cut by 0 bases and J by 5 bases, with 26 bases left in between. Germline lookup yields CDR1 KGHSH and CDR2 LQKENI. The CDR3: CASSPPNSEQGNSPNNEQFF. The CDR3 DNA reads as TGTGCCAGCTCACCACCGAATAGTGAACAGGGAAACTCTCCTAACAATGAGCAGTTCTTC.

The chain couples TRBV30 to TRBJ1-4; TRBD1 is a possible D gene (6 bases). V gave up 0 bases and J gave up 7 bases, with 18 bases separating them. Germline values: CDR1 GTSNPN, CDR2 SVGIG (reference sequence). The CDR3 consists of 16 residues. CDR3: CAWSVGSGGHREKLFF. The CDR3 nucleotides are TGTGCCTGGAGTGTCGGATCGGGGGGGCATCGTGAAAAACTGTTTTTT.

This chain uses TRBV5-1 with TRBJ1-3; D possibly corresponds to TRBD1 (5 bases). V lost 3 bases and J 3 bases, leaving 10 bases between the germline ends. The length of the CDR3 is 14 residues. Germline V gene data show CDR1 as SGHRS and CDR2 as YFSETQ. This chain's CDR3 is CASSYGTYGNTIYF. The CDR3 region has the DNA TGCGCCAGCAGCTACGGGACTTATGGAAACACCATATATTTT.

This clone was counted once. The rearrangement uses TRBV7-9 and TRBJ2-7, with a possible D match to TRBD2 (6 bases). Germline V gene sequence: CDR1 SEHNR, CDR2 FQNEAQ (reference sequence). This CDR3 contains 14 residues. The V end was cut by 5 bases, the J end by 6 bases, with 17 bases between. The CDR3 reads CASSPTEGPGEQYF. The CDR3 region has the DNA TGTGCCAGCAGCCCTACGGAGGGCCCGGGCGAGCAGTACTTC.

The chain employs TRBV7-9 and TRBJ2-1; TRBD1 might be the D (6 bases). The germline V gene has CDR1 SEHNR and CDR2 FQNEAQ (reference sequence). V shed 6 bases and J shed 6 bases, with 15 bases lying between them. The length of the CDR3 is 14 residues. The CDR3 nucleotides are TGTGCCAGCAGATGGACAGAGTCGGCCAATGAGCAGTTCTTC. Protein: CASRWTESANEQFF.

The chain recombines TRBV5-1 with TRBJ1-6; D may be TRBD1 (6 bases). V lost 5 bases and J lost 6, with 9 bases in between. Looked up from germline, CDR1 is SGHRS and CDR2 is YFSETQ. This CDR3 comprises 13 residues. The chain's CDR3 is CASSEQGNSPLHF. CDR3 nucleotide sequence: TGCGCCAGCAGTGAACAGGGTAATTCACCCCTCCACTTT.

The chain combines TRBV5-8 with TRBJ2-6; perhaps TRBD2 as D (5 bases). This CDR3 contains 18 residues. CDR1 is SGHTS and CDR2 is YDEGEE in the germline V gene. V gave up 1 base and J gave up 0 bases, with 14 bases separating them. CDR3 protein: CASSLFIGESSGANVLTF. DNA of the CDR3: TGTGCCAGCAGCTTGTTCATCGGGGAAAGCTCTGGGGCCAACGTCCTGACTTTC.

The CDR3 DNA sequence: TGCAGTGCTAGAGATCCGAGAGGGCAGTACTTC. It yields the protein CSARDPRGQYF. The chain carries TRBV20-1 and TRBJ2-7; D unresolved. V lost 0 bases to trimming and J lost 9 bases, with 9 bases between them. The CDR3 runs to 11 residues. Germline values: CDR1 DFQATT, CDR2 SNEGSKA (reference sequence).

The V call is TRBV9, the J call TRBJ2-6; no firm D call. The V end was cut by 3 bases, the J end by 0 bases, with 7 bases between. The CDR3 covers 15 residues. Germline V gene sequence: CDR1 SGDLS, CDR2 YYNGEE. CDR3 DNA: TGTGCCAGCAGCGCAGACTCCTCTGGGGCCAACGTCCTGACTTTC. Translated: CASSADSSGANVLTF.